These 9 T cell receptor beta chains share one sample of origin, sequenced in a study of identifying expanded T cells in peripheral blood (dated by TCRdb to between 2018 and 2020). Library creation used the immunoSEQ multiplex PCR assay. TCRdb took over this immuneACCESS table, retaining in-frame rearrangements with V and J assigned. Such tables are incomplete; in checked studies, under half of the missing clones stem from an unresolved V gene, and the remainder is unexplained. This sample is represented by fewer than 85,000 clones; approximately 89% of them were singletons. The biggest ten clones account for about 3% of the sample. Sequencing was performed on blood. Receptors originate from a person aged 18 to 75 in good health.

The rearrangement uses TRBV6-6 and TRBJ2-3, with D possibly matching TRBD2 (7 bases). CDR1 and CDR2 (germline): MNHNY, SVGAGI (reference sequence). The germline V and J ends were trimmed by 7 bases and 6 bases, with 17 bases remaining between them. The CDR3 has 14 residues. CDR3 sequence: CASNPRGGPDTQYF. DNA for the CDR3: TGTGCCAGCAATCCGAGGGGGGGGCCCGATACGCAGTATTTT.

This clone appeared once. This sequence joins TRBV6-5 and TRBJ2-4, with TRBD1 matching over 7 bases. J gave up 5 bases and V 4 bases, and 2 bases lay outside the gene matches. Germline V lookup: CDR1 MNHEY, CDR2 SVGAGI. The CDR3 has 13 amino acids. The CDR3 DNA reads TGTGCCAGCAGTTCGGGGACAGAAAACATTCAGTACTTC. This translates into CASSSGTENIQYF.

The V gene is TRBV15, the J gene TRBJ2-7, with a weak D call TRBD1 (6 bases). Trimming pared 8 bases from V and 0 bases from J, leaving 17 bases between. This CDR3 has 15 amino acids. Germline CDR1 is LNHNV and CDR2 is YYDKDF (reference sequence). The CDR3 loop is CATANGQTLSYEQYF. In DNA form, the CDR3 reads TGTGCCACCGCGAACGGACAGACACTCTCCTACGAGCAGTACTTC.

The chain has TRBV5-1 and TRBJ2-7; D ambiguous. This CDR3 spans 12 amino acids. Germline V CDR1 and CDR2: SGHRS, YFSETQ. Trimming removed 4 bases from V and 6 bases from J, with 11 bases in between. DNA for the CDR3: TGCGCCAGCAGCGCGCAGCCTAGCGAGCAGTACTTC. Its translation: CASSAQPSEQYF.

The chain has TRBV5-4 and TRBJ1-1; possible D gene TRBD1, 6 bases. The V end was cut by 2 bases, the J end by 4 bases, with 12 bases between. The CDR3 sequence is 14 residues long. Germline CDR1 reads SGHNT; CDR2 reads YYREEE (reference sequence). The CDR3 coding sequence is TGTGCCAGCAGCTTTAAGGGGGACGGCACTGAAGCTTTCTTT. Its translation: CASSFKGDGTEAFF.

Here the CDR3 DNA reads TGTGCCAGCAGCCTCTGGACAAATCCCGAGACCCAGTACTTC. Translated: CASSLWTNPETQYF. The gene calls are TRBV7-9 and TRBJ2-5, with D possibly being TRBD1 (5 bases). The V gene's germline CDR1 is SEHNR and CDR2 FQNEAQ (reference sequence). This CDR3 is 14 amino acids long. Trimming cost V 5 bases and J 5 bases, with 15 bases left between them.

The chain recombines TRBV6-6 with TRBJ1-1; unclear D gene. The germline V gene has CDR1 MNHNY and CDR2 SVGAGI (reference sequence). The CDR3 contains 14 residues. V was clipped by 2 bases and J by 0 bases, with 7 bases between them. In DNA form, the CDR3 reads TGTGCCAGCAGTTACATAAATGTGAACACTGAAGCTTTCTTT. Protein: CASSYINVNTEAFF.

V is TRBV2 and J is TRBJ1-4, with a tentative D call TRBD1 (5 bases). V lost 3 bases, J lost 6 bases, and 5 bases lay in between. Looked up from germline, CDR1 is SNHLY and CDR2 is FYNNEI. There are 12 residues in the CDR3. CDR3 sequence: CASSDRDEKLFF. DNA of the CDR3: TGTGCCAGCAGTGACAGGGATGAAAAACTGTTTTTT.

DNA for the CDR3: TGTGCCAGCAGCCGGATCGCGGCGAACAATGAGCAGTTCTTC. Protein: CASSRIAANNEQFF. The gene calls are TRBV11-2 and TRBJ2-1; no clear D gene. Germline lookup yields CDR1 SGHAT and CDR2 FQNNGV. V was shortened by 5 bases and J by 5 bases, with 13 bases between the two germline ends. The CDR3 is made up of 14 amino acids.